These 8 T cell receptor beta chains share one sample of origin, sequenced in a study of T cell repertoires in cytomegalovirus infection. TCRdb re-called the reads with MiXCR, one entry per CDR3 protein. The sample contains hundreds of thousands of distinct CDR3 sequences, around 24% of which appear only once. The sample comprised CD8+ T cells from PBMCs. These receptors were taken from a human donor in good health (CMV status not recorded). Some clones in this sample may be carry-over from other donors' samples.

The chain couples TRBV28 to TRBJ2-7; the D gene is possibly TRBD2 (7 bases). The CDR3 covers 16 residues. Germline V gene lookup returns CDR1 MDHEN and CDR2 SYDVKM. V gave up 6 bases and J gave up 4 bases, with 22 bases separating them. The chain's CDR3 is CASSPRGRGGSYEQYV. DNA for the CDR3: TGTGCCAGCAGCCCAAGGGGGAGGGGCGGATCGTACGAGCAGTACGTC.

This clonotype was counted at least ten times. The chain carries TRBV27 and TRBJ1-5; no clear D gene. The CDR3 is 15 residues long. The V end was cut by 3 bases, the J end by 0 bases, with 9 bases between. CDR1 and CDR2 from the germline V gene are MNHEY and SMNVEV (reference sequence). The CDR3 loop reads CASSFVKGSNQPQHF. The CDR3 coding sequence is TGTGCCAGCAGTTTTGTTAAGGGTAGCAATCAGCCCCAGCATTTT.

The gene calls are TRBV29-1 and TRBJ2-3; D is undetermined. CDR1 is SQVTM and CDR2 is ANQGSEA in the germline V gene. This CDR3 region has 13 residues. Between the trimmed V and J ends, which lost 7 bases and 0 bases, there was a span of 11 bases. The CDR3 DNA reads TGCAGCGCCCCTGCTCAGAGCACAGATACGCAGTATTTT. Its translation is CSAPAQSTDTQYF.

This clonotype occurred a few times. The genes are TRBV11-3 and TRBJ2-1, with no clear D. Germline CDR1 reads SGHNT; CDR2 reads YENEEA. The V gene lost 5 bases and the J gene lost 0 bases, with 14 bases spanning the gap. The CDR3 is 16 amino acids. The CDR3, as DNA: TGTGCCAGCAGCGCAAGTTGGACCAACTCCTACAATGAGCAGTTCTTC. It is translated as CASSASWTNSYNEQFF.

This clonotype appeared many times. CDR3 region: CASSFSSPGTGELFF. DNA of the CDR3: TGTGCCAGCAGCTTTTCGAGTCCCGGCACCGGGGAGCTGTTTTTT. V is TRBV7-9 and J is TRBJ2-2; the D is unclear. V gave up 3 bases and J gave up 4 bases, with 12 bases separating them. The CDR3 extends over 15 amino acids. The germline gives CDR1 SEHNR, CDR2 FQNEAQ (reference sequence).

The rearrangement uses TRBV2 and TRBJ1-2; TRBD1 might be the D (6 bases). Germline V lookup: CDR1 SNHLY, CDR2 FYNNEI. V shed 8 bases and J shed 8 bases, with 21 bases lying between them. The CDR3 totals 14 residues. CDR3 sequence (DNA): TGTGCCAGCGGTGCAGGGGAGGTCCCTTTAGGCTACACCTTC. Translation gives CASGAGEVPLGYTF. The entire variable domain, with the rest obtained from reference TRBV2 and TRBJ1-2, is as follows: EPEVTQTPSHQVTQMGQEVILRCVPISNHLYFYWYRQILGQKVEFLVSFYNNEISEKSEIFDDQFSVERPDGSNFTLKIRSTKLEDSAMYFCASGAGEVPLGYTFGSGTRLTVV.

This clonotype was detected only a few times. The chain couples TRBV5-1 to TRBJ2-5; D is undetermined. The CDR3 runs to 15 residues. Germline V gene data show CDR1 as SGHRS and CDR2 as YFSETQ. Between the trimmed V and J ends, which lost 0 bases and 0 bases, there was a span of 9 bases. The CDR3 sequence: CASSLETPNQETQYF. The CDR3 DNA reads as TGCGCCAGCAGCTTGGAGACACCCAACCAAGAGACCCAGTACTTC.

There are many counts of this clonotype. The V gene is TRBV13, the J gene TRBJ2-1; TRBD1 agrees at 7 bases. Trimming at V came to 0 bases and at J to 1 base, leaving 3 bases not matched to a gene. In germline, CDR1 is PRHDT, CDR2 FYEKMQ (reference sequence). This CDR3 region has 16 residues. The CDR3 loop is CASSLGRTGSYNEQFF. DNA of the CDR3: TGTGCCAGCAGCTTAGGACGGACAGGATCCTACAATGAGCAGTTCTTC.